A selection of T cell receptor beta chains follows, all from one sample in a study of early T cells in non-severe SARS-CoV-2 infection. A single record per CDR3 protein comes from TCRdb applying MiXCR to the 5' RACE reads. In the table there are 60,000 to 90,000 distinct CDR3 sequences, around 8.7% of which are singletons. Input material: whole blood. The receptors originated from an adult who was a healthcare worker with PCR-confirmed SARS-CoV-2 infection or an uninfected control (not recorded which). CDR3s include the opening cysteine and the closing phenylalanine or tryptophan. D genes are given only for firm matches. Clone size is shown for a subset of rows, as once, few, many or a class of expanded clone.

j_call,v_call,clone_size,d_call,cdr3_nt,cdr3_aa
TRBJ2-5,TRBV28,NA,NA,TGTGCCAGCACAGGGACCGCCAGGACCCAGTACTTC,CASTGTARTQYF
TRBJ2-2,TRBV20-1,once,NA,TGCAGTGCTAGAGACGAGAACACCGGGGAGCTGTCTTTT,CSARDENTGELSF
TRBJ2-3,TRBV5-5,few,NA,TGTGCCAGCAGCTTGCTCAGCAGCAGCACAGATACGCAGTATTTT,CASSLLSSSTDTQYF
TRBJ2-7,TRBV27,NA,TRBD2,TGTGCCAGCAGTTTATGGGCTAGCGGGAGTCCTCGCGAGCAGTACTTC,CASSLWASGSPREQYF
TRBJ2-2,TRBV13,NA,TRBD2,TGTGCCAGCAGCGCATATACCCCGGGACTAGCGGGAGGACACACCGGGGAGCTGTTTTTT,CASSAYTPGLAGGHTGELFF
TRBJ2-7,TRBV20-1,many,NA,TGCAGTGCCGAGAATTTACAAAACTCCTACGAGCAGTACTTC,CSAENLQNSYEQYF
TRBJ1-1,TRBV5-1,NA,NA,TGCGCCAGCACCCCGGGGGAAACCTTCTCCCCCATGAACACTGAAGCTTTCTTT,CASTPGETFSPMNTEAFF
TRBJ1-1,TRBV4-2,NA,NA,TGTGCCAGCAGCCAAGAGGGCCTCCAAAGCGGAGCTTTCTTT,CASSQEGLQSGAFF
TRBJ1-2,TRBV27,NA,TRBD1,TGTGCCAGCAGGCTGACAGGGGGCTATGGCTACACCTTC,CASRLTGGYGYTF
TRBJ2-3,TRBV5-4,few,TRBD1,TGTGCCAGCAGCTTGCCGATCGGGACAGGGGGGCCAGATACGCAGTATTTT,CASSLPIGTGGPDTQYF
TRBJ2-1,TRBV5-6,many,TRBD2,TGTGCCAGCAGCCCCGGGAGCGGGAGGTTGATCTTC,CASSPGSGRLIF
TRBJ2-2,TRBV2,NA,NA,TGTGCCAGCAACCCAAGCGGGCACACCGGGGAGCTGTTTTTT,CASNPSGHTGELFF
TRBJ2-7,TRBV20-1,few,TRBD2,TGCAGTGCTCGACTAGCGGGAGAGGTCTACGAGCAGTACTTC,CSARLAGEVYEQYF
TRBJ2-1,TRBV20-1,many,NA,TGCAGTGCTAGGCGAGCGGACTCCTACAATGAGCAGTTCTTC,CSARRADSYNEQFF
TRBJ2-2,TRBV6-2/TRBV6-3,many,NA,TGTGCCAGCAGCGTCGGCTCCTCCGGGGAGCTGTTTTTT,CASSVGSSGELFF
TRBJ2-7,TRBV7-2,many,NA,TGTGCCAGCAGCTTAAGCGGATCCGAATACGAGCAGTACTTC,CASSLSGSEYEQYF
TRBJ2-1,TRBV9,many,NA,TGTGCCAGCAGCCCGGGAGCGTTGCAGTTCTTC,CASSPGALQFF
TRBJ2-2,TRBV7-9,many,NA,TGTGCCAGCAGCTTTGAGCTCTCCACCGGGGAGCTGTTTTTT,CASSFELSTGELFF
TRBJ2-3,TRBV28,many,NA,TGTGCCAGCAATGTGGGAGTTCAAGATACGCAGTATTTT,CASNVGVQDTQYF
TRBJ2-1,TRBV7-2,few,NA,TGTGCCAGCAGCTTCTCCCCTTCCTGGGCCCAGGATGAGCAGTTCTTC,CASSFSPSWAQDEQFF
TRBJ2-3,TRBV28,many,TRBD2,TGTGCCAGCAGCGGGGGGTCTACCTTTGGGGATACGCAGTATTTT,CASSGGSTFGDTQYF
TRBJ1-5,TRBV28,many,NA,TGTGCCAGCGGGGAGCCCCAGCATTTT,CASGEPQHF